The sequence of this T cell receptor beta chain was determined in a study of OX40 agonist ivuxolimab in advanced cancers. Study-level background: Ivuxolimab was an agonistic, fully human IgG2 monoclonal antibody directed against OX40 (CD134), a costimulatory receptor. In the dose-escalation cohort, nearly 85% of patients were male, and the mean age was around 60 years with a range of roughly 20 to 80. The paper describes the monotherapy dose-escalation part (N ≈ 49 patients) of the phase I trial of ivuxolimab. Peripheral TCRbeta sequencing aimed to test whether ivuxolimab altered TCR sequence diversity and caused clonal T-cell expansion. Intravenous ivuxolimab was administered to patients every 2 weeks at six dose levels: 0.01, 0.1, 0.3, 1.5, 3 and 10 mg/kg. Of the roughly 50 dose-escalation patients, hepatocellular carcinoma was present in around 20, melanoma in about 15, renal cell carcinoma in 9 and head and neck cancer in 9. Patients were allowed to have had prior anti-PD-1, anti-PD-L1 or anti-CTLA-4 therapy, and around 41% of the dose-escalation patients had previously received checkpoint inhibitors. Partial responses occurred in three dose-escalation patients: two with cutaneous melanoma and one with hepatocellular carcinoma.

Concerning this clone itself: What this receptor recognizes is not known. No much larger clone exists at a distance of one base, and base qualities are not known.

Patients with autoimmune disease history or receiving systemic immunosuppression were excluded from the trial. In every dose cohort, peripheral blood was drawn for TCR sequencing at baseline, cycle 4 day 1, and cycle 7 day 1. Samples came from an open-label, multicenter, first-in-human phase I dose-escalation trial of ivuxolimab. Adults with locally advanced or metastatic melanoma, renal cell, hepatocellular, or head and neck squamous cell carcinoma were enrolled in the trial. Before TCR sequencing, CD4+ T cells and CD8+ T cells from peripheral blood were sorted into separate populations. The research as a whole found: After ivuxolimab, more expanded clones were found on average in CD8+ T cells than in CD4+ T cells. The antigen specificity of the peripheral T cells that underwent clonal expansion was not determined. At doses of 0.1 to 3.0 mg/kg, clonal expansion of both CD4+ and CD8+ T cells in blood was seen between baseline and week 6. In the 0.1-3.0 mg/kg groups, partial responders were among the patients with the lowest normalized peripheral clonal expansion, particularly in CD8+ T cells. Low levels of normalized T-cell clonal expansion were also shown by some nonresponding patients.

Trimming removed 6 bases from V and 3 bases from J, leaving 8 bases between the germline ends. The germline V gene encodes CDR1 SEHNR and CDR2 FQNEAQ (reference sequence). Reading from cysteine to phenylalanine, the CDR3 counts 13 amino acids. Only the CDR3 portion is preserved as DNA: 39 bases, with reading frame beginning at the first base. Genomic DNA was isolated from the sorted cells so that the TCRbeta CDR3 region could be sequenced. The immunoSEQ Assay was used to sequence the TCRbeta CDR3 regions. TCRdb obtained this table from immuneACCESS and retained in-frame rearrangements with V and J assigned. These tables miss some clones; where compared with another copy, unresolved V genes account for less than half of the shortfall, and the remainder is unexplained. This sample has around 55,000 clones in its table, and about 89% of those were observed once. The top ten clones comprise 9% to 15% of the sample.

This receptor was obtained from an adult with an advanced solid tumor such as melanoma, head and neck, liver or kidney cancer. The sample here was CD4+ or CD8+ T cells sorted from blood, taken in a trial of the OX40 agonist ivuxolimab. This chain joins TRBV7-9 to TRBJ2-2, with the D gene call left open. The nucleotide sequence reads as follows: TGTGCCAGCAGAGGGCTTGACACCGGGGAGCTGTTTTTT. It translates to CASRGLDTGELFF.